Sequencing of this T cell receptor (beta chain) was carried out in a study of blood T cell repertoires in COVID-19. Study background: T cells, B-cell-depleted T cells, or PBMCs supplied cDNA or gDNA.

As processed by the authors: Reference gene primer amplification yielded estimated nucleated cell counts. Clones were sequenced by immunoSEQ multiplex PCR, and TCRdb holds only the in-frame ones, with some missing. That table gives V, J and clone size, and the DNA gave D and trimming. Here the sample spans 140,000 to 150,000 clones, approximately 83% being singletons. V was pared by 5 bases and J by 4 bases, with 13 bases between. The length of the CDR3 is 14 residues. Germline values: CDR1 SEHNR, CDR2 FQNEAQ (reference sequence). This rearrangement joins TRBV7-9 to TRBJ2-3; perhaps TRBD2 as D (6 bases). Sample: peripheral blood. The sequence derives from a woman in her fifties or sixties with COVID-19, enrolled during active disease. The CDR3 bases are TGTGCCAGCAGCGCAACTAGCTACCCAGATACGCAGTATTTT. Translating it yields CASSATSYPDTQYF.